These 31 T cell receptor beta chains originate from one sample sequenced in a study of blood T cell repertoires in COVID-19. Data came from immunoSEQ multiplex PCR; TCRdb stores just in-frame clones and leaves some out. The table lists around 230,000 clones, approximately 91% of them singletons. Specimen: peripheral blood. The receptors originated from a man in his forties with acute or convalescent COVID-19.

A single count supports this clone. The V and J genes are TRBV29-1 and TRBJ1-2; unclear D gene. The CDR3 is 12 amino acids. Looked up from germline, CDR1 is SQVTM and CDR2 is ANQGSEA. The germline V and J ends were trimmed by 4 bases and 5 bases, with 11 bases remaining between them. CDR3 sequence: CSVVHMAYGYTF. The CDR3 bases are TGCAGCGTTGTTCATATGGCATATGGCTACACCTTC.

The chain combines TRBV2 with TRBJ2-3, with 9 bases fitting TRBD2. With 2 bases clipped from V and 6 bases from J, the junction kept 6 bases outside the gene matches. From germline, CDR1 is SNHLY and CDR2 FYNNEI. This CDR3 is built from 15 residues. The CDR3 DNA reads as TGTGCCAGCAGTGAATTGGCGGGGGGGCCCGATACGCAGTATTTT. This sequence encodes CASSELAGGPDTQYF.

V gene TRBV19 combines with J gene TRBJ1-5; 8 bases line up with TRBD1. After removal of 4 bases from V and 4 bases from J, the junction contained 9 bases not matched to a gene. This CDR3 region has 16 residues. CDR1 is LNHDA, CDR2 SQIVND, per germline (reference sequence). Here the CDR3 reads CASSRGQEGLNQPQHF. The CDR3 DNA reads as TGTGCCAGTAGTAGGGGACAGGAGGGTTTGAATCAGCCCCAGCATTTT.

The rearrangement uses TRBV18 and TRBJ2-5; TRBD2 agrees at 11 bases. The CDR3 spans 16 residues. Germline lookup yields CDR1 KGHSH and CDR2 LQKENI. J was trimmed by 3 bases and V by 6 bases; bases with no gene match: 9. CDR3 sequence: CASSPEPGLAEETQYF. As DNA, the CDR3 is TGTGCCAGCTCGCCAGAACCGGGACTAGCGGAAGAGACCCAGTACTTC.

The V and J genes are TRBV5-4 and TRBJ2-2, with 12 bases aligning to TRBD2. The CDR3 length is 14 residues. V trimming: 6 bases; J trimming: 6 bases; junction bases outside the gene matches: 3. CDR1 and CDR2 from the germline V gene are SGHNT and YYREEE (reference sequence). The CDR3 DNA is TGTGCCAGCAAACTAGCGGGGGGTCCCGGGGAGCTGTTTTTT. Translating it yields CASKLAGGPGELFF. Variable domain in full (rest from reference TRBV5-4 and TRBJ2-2): ETGVTQSPTHLIKTRGQQVTLRCSSQSGHNTVSWYQQALGQGPQFIFQYYREEENGRGNFPPRFSGLQFPNYSSELNVNALELDDSALYLCASKLAGGPGELFFGEGSRLTVL.

The chain has TRBV21-1 and TRBJ1-6; the table's D call, TRBD1, has no DNA check behind it. TRBV21-1 is recorded as a pseudogene. CDR3 length: 16 residues. CDR3 residues: CASSKVWIGGSSPLHF. DNA for the CDR3: TGTGCCAGCAGCAAAGTTTGGATAGGGGGAAGCTCACCCCTCCACTTT.

The V call is TRBV9, the J call TRBJ2-3; D is possibly TRBD2 (6 bases). Germline CDR1 reads SGDLS; CDR2 reads YYNGEE. The CDR3 spans 15 residues. V gave up 3 bases and J gave up 3 bases, with 14 bases separating them. This CDR3 is CASSAGVVVTDTQYF. CDR3 in DNA: TGTGCCAGCAGCGCGGGGGTAGTAGTAACAGATACGCAGTATTTT. The whole variable domain, remainder taken from reference TRBV9 and TRBJ2-3, is DSGVTQTPKHLITATGQRVTLRCSPRSGDLSVYWYQQSLDQGLQFLIQYYNGEERAKGNILERFSAQQFPDLHSELNLSSLELGDSALYFCASSAGVVVTDTQYFGPGTRLTVL.

The chain joins TRBV24-1 to TRBJ1-1; no clear D. The CDR3 has 13 amino acids. Germline-derived CDR1 and CDR2 are KGHDR and SFDVKD. V gave up 7 bases and J gave up 3 bases, with 11 bases separating them. The CDR3 bases are TGTGCCACCAGGGGCAGGAAAGACACTGAAGCTTTCTTT. Protein product: CATRGRKDTEAFF.

The rearrangement joins TRBV30 to TRBJ2-7, with 8 bases fitting TRBD1. Germline lookup yields CDR1 GTSNPN and CDR2 SVGIG (reference sequence). V was clipped by 7 bases and J by 4 bases; unmatched bases: 9. The CDR3 totals 13 residues. The chain's CDR3 is CAYLGQGLYEQYF. CDR3 coding DNA: TGTGCCTACCTCGGACAGGGATTATACGAGCAGTACTTC.

This sequence joins TRBV7-9 and TRBJ1-1, with 8 bases aligning to TRBD1. The length of the CDR3 is 15 residues. The germline gives CDR1 SEHNR, CDR2 FQNEAQ (reference sequence). J was trimmed by 3 bases and V by 5 bases; bases with no gene match: 8. The CDR3 protein is CASSRRQGRYTEAFF. The CDR3 coding sequence is TGTGCCAGCAGCCGTAGACAGGGGAGGTACACTGAAGCTTTCTTT.

The chain employs TRBV3-1 (or the pseudogene TRBV3-2) and TRBJ1-1; TRBD1 agrees at 10 bases. The germline V gene encodes CDR1 LGHDT and CDR2 YNNKEL (reference sequence). This CDR3 has 17 amino acids. The J segment lost 0 bases and the V segment lost 4 bases, leaving 8 bases of the junction unmatched. CDR3 in DNA: TGTGCCAGCAGCCCTTTTCCGGGACAGGGGTTGAACACTGAAGCTTTCTTT. It specifies CASSPFPGQGLNTEAFF.

The chain links TRBV27 to TRBJ2-2; the match to TRBD2 covers 7 bases. The ends lost 9 bases at V and 2 bases at J; junction bases unmatched: 9. The germline V gene has CDR1 MNHEY and CDR2 SMNVEV (reference sequence). This CDR3 region has 15 residues. The CDR3 is CASTVRDYNTGELFF. The CDR3 coding sequence is TGTGCCAGTACTGTTCGGGACTACAACACCGGGGAGCTGTTTTTT.

This chain connects TRBV6-1 to TRBJ2-5, with no clear D. Between the trimmed V and J ends, which lost 1 base and 1 base, there was a span of 7 bases. The germline gives CDR1 MNHNS, CDR2 SASEGT. The CDR3 consists of 14 residues. CDR3 region: CASSEGHTQETQYF. In DNA form, the CDR3 reads TGTGCCAGCAGTGAAGGGCACACCCAAGAGACCCAGTACTTC.

The CDR3, as DNA: TGTGCCAGCAGTTTATCGCTACCCGGGACAGGCTACGAGCAGTACTTC. Translation gives CASSLSLPGTGYEQYF. V usage is TRBV27 and J usage is TRBJ2-7; 8 bases match TRBD1. The germline V gene encodes CDR1 MNHEY and CDR2 SMNVEV (reference sequence). With V trimmed by 0 bases and J by 3 bases, 7 bases remained unmatched. CDR3 size: 16 residues.

The rearrangement joins TRBV6-5 to TRBJ1-6; a possible D gene is TRBD1 (5 bases). The length of the CDR3 is 16 residues. V shed 2 bases and J shed 4 bases, with 12 bases lying between them. Germline lookup yields CDR1 MNHEY and CDR2 SVGAGI. This CDR3 reads CASSYESRVYNSPLHF. The CDR3 DNA reads as TGTGCCAGCAGTTACGAGAGCAGGGTGTATAATTCACCCCTCCACTTT.

The chain recombines TRBV28 with TRBJ1-1; D unclear. The length of the CDR3 is 13 residues. CDR1 is MDHEN, CDR2 SYDVKM, per germline. Trimming removed 7 bases from V and 5 bases from J, with 14 bases in between. CDR3 region: CASTPVVVTEAFF. The CDR3 region has the DNA TGTGCCAGCACCCCTGTGGTAGTGACTGAAGCTTTCTTT.

The rearrangement uses TRBV7-9 and TRBJ1-1, with unresolved D. Trimming left V 2 bases short and J 4 bases short, with 11 bases between. This CDR3 is 14 amino acids long. Germline CDR1 reads SEHNR; CDR2 reads FQNEAQ (reference sequence). CDR3 protein: CASSLLDGPTEAFF. CDR3 DNA: TGTGCCAGCAGCTTATTGGATGGGCCCACTGAAGCTTTCTTT.

The rearrangement links TRBV19 to TRBJ1-2, with TRBD1 matching over 7 bases. The CDR3 loop spans 15 amino acids. Germline CDR1 reads LNHDA; CDR2 reads SQIVND (reference sequence). After removal of 5 bases from V and 4 bases from J, the junction contained 10 bases not matched to a gene. The chain's CDR3 is CASSPLAGGGYGYTF. CDR3 DNA: TGTGCCAGTAGTCCCCTCGCAGGGGGAGGCTATGGCTACACCTTC.

V usage is TRBV4-1 and J usage is TRBJ1-1; perhaps TRBD1 as D (6 bases). The germline V and J ends were trimmed by 5 bases and 4 bases, with 11 bases remaining between them. CDR1 is MGHRA, CDR2 YSYEKL, per germline. The CDR3 runs to 13 residues. This CDR3 reads CASSLQGSTEAFF. The CDR3 DNA is TGCGCCAGCAGCTTACAGGGAAGCACTGAAGCTTTCTTT.

V and J are TRBV27 and TRBJ2-7; 14 bases align to TRBD2. CDR1 and CDR2 from the germline V gene are MNHEY and SMNVEV (reference sequence). Trimming took 5 bases from V and 5 from J; bases not matched to a gene: 8. The CDR3 loop spans 16 amino acids. CDR3: CASSLPGLAGAHEQYF. CDR3 DNA: TGTGCCAGCAGTCTCCCGGGACTAGCGGGAGCCCACGAGCAGTACTTC.

The chain joins TRBV27 to TRBJ2-1; TRBD2 matches 10 bases. The germline CDR1 and CDR2 sequences are MNHEY and SMNVEV (reference sequence). Trimming at V came to 6 bases and at J to 8 bases, leaving 19 bases not matched to a gene. The CDR3 extends over 18 amino acids. For the CDR3, the DNA is TGTGCCAGCAGAACTTCGAAACTAGCGGGAACCCTAGGGGATGAGCAGTTCTTC. Translation gives CASRTSKLAGTLGDEQFF.

The count of this clone is one. The rearrangement joins TRBV28 to TRBJ2-3; 12 nucleotides agree with TRBD2. This CDR3 region has 18 residues. Trimming cost V 5 bases and J 0 bases; bases outside gene matches: 9. The germline V gene encodes CDR1 MDHEN and CDR2 SYDVKM. This CDR3 is CASSVGLAGLLSTDTQYF. In nucleotides, the CDR3 is TGTGCCAGCAGTGTTGGACTAGCGGGGCTCCTTAGCACAGATACGCAGTATTTT.

The chain has TRBV5-1 and TRBJ2-1, with D maybe TRBD2 (6 bases). V lost 4 bases and J lost 4, with 24 bases in between. Germline V gives CDR1 SGHRS, CDR2 YFSETQ. There are 18 residues in the CDR3. The CDR3 DNA sequence: TGCGCCAGCAGCCCCTTCTTCGGGGGTCTTGTAATTTACAATGAGCAGTTCTTC. Encoded protein: CASSPFFGGLVIYNEQFF.

This chain connects TRBV19 to TRBJ1-1; 7 bases are a match to TRBD1. Germline V lookup: CDR1 LNHDA, CDR2 SQIVND (reference sequence). The CDR3 is made up of 14 amino acids. V lost 6 bases and J lost 1; bases outside the gene matches: 5. The CDR3 nucleotides are TGTGCCAGTAGAAAGGGGGACAGGAACACTGAAGCTTTCTTT. Its protein product is CASRKGDRNTEAFF.

This rearrangement joins TRBV4-1 to TRBJ1-5, with 9 bases identical to TRBD1. The V gene end was trimmed by 0 bases and the J gene end by 9 bases; junction bases not matched to a gene: 6. Germline loops: CDR1 MGHRA, CDR2 YSYEKL. CDR3 length: 15 amino acids. The CDR3 DNA sequence: TGCGCCAGCAGCCAAGAGGGGACAGGGTTCGGGCCCCAGCATTTT. This encodes CASSQEGTGFGPQHF.

This chain joins TRBV4-3 and TRBJ2-1; D not certain. Between the trimmed V and J ends, which lost 0 bases and 3 bases, there was a span of 6 bases. CDR3 length equals 14 residues. CDR1 is LGHNA, CDR2 YSLEER, per germline. The CDR3 region is CASSQERFYNEQFF. For the CDR3, the DNA is TGCGCCAGCAGCCAAGAGCGGTTCTACAATGAGCAGTTCTTC.

The rearrangement joins TRBV9 to TRBJ2-2; the D gene is possibly TRBD1 (5 bases). Trimming stripped 3 bases from V and 0 bases from J, with 9 bases between. Germline values: CDR1 SGDLS, CDR2 YYNGEE. The CDR3 runs 15 residues. The CDR3 bases are TGTGCCAGCAGCGAGACAGTCGCGAACACCGGGGAGCTGTTTTTT. This translates into CASSETVANTGELFF.

This rearrangement joins TRBV3-1 (or the pseudogene TRBV3-2) to TRBJ2-5, with D possibly matching TRBD1 (5 bases). Trimming cost V 3 bases and J 4 bases, with 9 bases left between them. The CDR3 runs 13 residues. Per germline, CDR1 LGHDT and CDR2 YNNKEL (reference sequence). The CDR3 is CASSQQGRETQYF. In DNA form, the CDR3 reads TGTGCCAGCAGCCAGCAGGGTCGAGAGACCCAGTACTTC.

The chain couples TRBV5-1 to TRBJ1-4; TRBD1 matches 9 bases. V was pared by 0 bases and J by 10 bases, with 10 bases of the junction left unmatched. Germline values: CDR1 SGHRS, CDR2 YFSETQ. CDR3 length: 16 amino acids. The CDR3 coding sequence is TGCGCCAGCAGCTTGGCAGGAGGGACAGGGTATGGAAAACTGTTTTTT. It encodes CASSLAGGTGYGKLFF. The full variable domain, in which reference TRBV5-1 and TRBJ1-4 provide the parts outside the CDR3, is KAGVTQTPRYLIKTRGQQVTLSCSPISGHRSVSWYQQTPGQGLQFLFEYFSETQRNKGNFPGRFSGRQFSNSRSEMNVSTLELGDSALYLCASSLAGGTGYGKLFFGSGTQLSVL.

This clone appeared a single time. The V gene is TRBV7-9, the J gene TRBJ1-1, with D perhaps matching TRBD1 (5 bases). Looked up from germline, CDR1 is SEHNR and CDR2 is FQNEAQ (reference sequence). This CDR3 has 15 amino acids. V was clipped by 5 bases and J by 5 bases, with 18 bases between them. CDR3 sequence: CASSIRDSTETEAFF. The CDR3, as DNA: TGTGCCAGCAGCATCCGGGACTCTACGGAGACTGAAGCTTTCTTT.

The V and J genes are TRBV21-1 and TRBJ1-2; TRBD1, the table's D call, lacks a check against the DNA. TRBV21-1 is recorded as a pseudogene. There are 15 residues in the CDR3. CDR3 region: CASINDRTTNYGYTF. As DNA, the CDR3 is TGTGCCAGCATAAACGACAGGACAACGAACTATGGCTACACCTTC.